This T cell receptor (beta chain) stems from a study of T cell responses to AZD1222 COVID-19 vaccine. Libraries were prepared by immunoSEQ multiplex PCR; TCRdb keeps only in-frame clonotypes and omits some of them. The repertoire holds approximately 80,000 clones, 90% seen once, with around 3.2% in the top ten. The source was peripheral blood, collected 28 days after the second AZD1222 dose. The receptor was isolated from an adult who received the AZD1222 COVID-19 vaccine.

CDR3 coding DNA: TGTGCCAGCAGCTTAGGGGGGGCGGTGGGCACTGAAGCTTTCTTT. Translated, it gives CASSLGGAVGTEAFF. The V gene is TRBV7-8, the J gene TRBJ1-1, with D possibly TRBD1 on 6 matching bases. Germline loops: CDR1 SGHVS, CDR2 FQNEAQ. With 1 base removed from V and 4 bases from J, the gap between germline ends came to 13 bases. This CDR3 region has 15 residues. The full variable domain, in which reference TRBV7-8 and TRBJ1-1 provide the parts outside the CDR3, is GAGVSQSPRYKVAKRGQDVALRCDPISGHVSLFWYQQALGQGPEFLTYFQNEAQLDKSGLPSDRFFAERPEGSVSTLKIQRTQQEDSAVYLCASSLGGAVGTEAFFGQGTRLTVV.